The 27 T cell receptor beta chains below were found in one sample sequenced in a study of vaccination and CD4 T cells after COVID-19. Sample treatment: roughly 11-day PBMC culture with coronavirus spike peptide pools or control peptides (ViraFEST assay). Their antigens are not known. Researchers used the Oncomine TCR Beta short-read assay to sequence DNA from cultured CD4+ T cells. TCRdb processed the PCR reads anew with MiXCR; each CDR3 protein has one entry. The data contain roughly 15,000 distinct CDR3 sequences, around three quarters of them singletons. The specimen sequenced was CD4+ T cells from blood, cultured in vitro. All receptors come from a human donor who had recovered from COVID-19.

The genes are TRBV11-2 and TRBJ1-6, with 8 nucleotides matching TRBD1. Germline V CDR1 and CDR2: SGHAT, FQNNGV. The CDR3 runs to 14 residues. V was pared by 3 bases and J by 7 bases, with 2 bases of the junction left unmatched. The CDR3 is CASSLGQENSPLHF. The CDR3 DNA reads TGTGCCAGCAGCTTGGGACAGGAGAATTCACCCCTCCACTTT. The whole variable domain, filled in from reference TRBV11-2 and TRBJ1-6, reads EAGVAQSPRYKIIEKRQSVAFWCNPISGHATLYWYQQILGQGPKLLIQFQNNGVVDDSQLPKDRFSAERLKGVDSTLKIQPAKLEDSAVYLCASSLGQENSPLHFGNGTRLTVT.

This clonotype showed up just a few times. The chain has TRBV18 and TRBJ1-2, with a tentative D call TRBD1 (6 bases). The CDR3 contains 14 residues. Germline V CDR1 and CDR2: KGHSH, LQKENI. The V end was cut by 2 bases, the J end by 8 bases, with 15 bases between. The DNA of the CDR3 is TGTGCCAGCTCACCATCCAACAGGGCGGTGGGCTACACCTTC. Translated, it gives CASSPSNRAVGYTF.

CDR3: CASSVGGRQETQYF. The CDR3 DNA reads as TGCGCCAGCAGTGTTGGAGGACGACAAGAGACCCAGTACTTC. The chain has TRBV10-1 and TRBJ2-5; possibly TRBD2 for D (5 bases). CDR3 length equals 14 residues. Germline V gene sequence: CDR1 WNHNN, CDR2 SYGVQD (reference sequence). V was clipped by 4 bases and J by 2 bases, with 11 bases between them.

This clonotype appeared a few times. The chain employs TRBV7-2 and TRBJ1-6; 9 nucleotides align to TRBD1. J gave up 4 bases and V 0 bases, and 7 bases lay outside the gene matches. CDR3 length: 18 amino acids. Per germline, CDR1 SGHTA and CDR2 FQGNSA. DNA of the CDR3: TGTGCCAGCAGCTTAGCTGGACAGGGGACACTGTATAATTCACCCCTCCACTTT. Translated, it gives CASSLAGQGTLYNSPLHF. The complete variable domain, with remaining parts taken from reference TRBV7-2 and TRBJ1-6, reads GAGVSQSPSNKVTEKGKDVELRCDPISGHTALYWYRQSLGQGLEFLIYFQGNSAPDKSGLPSDRFSAERTGGSVSTLTIQRTQQEDSAVYLCASSLAGQGTLYNSPLHFGNGTRLTVT.

The chain combines TRBV20-1 with TRBJ1-1; TRBD1 matches at 11 bases. Germline V lookup: CDR1 DFQATT, CDR2 SNEGSKA (reference sequence). V shed 5 bases and J 5 bases; nucleotides not matched to a gene: 10. The CDR3 extends over 15 amino acids. In nucleotides, the CDR3 is TGCAGTGCTGGACCCGGACAGGGGGCTAGGACTGAAGCTTTCTTT. This encodes CSAGPGQGARTEAFF.

The chain uses TRBV2 and TRBJ1-5; 9 bases align to TRBD1. The CDR3 is made up of 16 amino acids. With 8 bases clipped from V and 1 base from J, the junction kept 9 bases outside the gene matches. Germline CDR1 reads SNHLY; CDR2 reads FYNNEI. The CDR3: CASGVGTGRSNQPQHF. CDR3 bases: TGTGCCAGCGGGGTGGGGACAGGGCGGAGCAATCAGCCCCAGCATTTT.

This clonotype was seen a handful of times. The genes are TRBV4-3 and TRBJ2-7; TRBD2 matches at 8 bases. The V and J ends lost 2 bases and 3 bases, in that order; junction bases with no gene match: 3. The CDR3 has 14 residues. Germline CDR1 is LGHNA and CDR2 is YSLEER. CDR3 loop: CASSQSGTSYEQYF. The CDR3 DNA reads as TGCGCCAGCAGCCAATCCGGGACTAGCTACGAGCAGTACTTC.

The V gene is TRBV30, the J gene TRBJ2-1; D is possibly TRBD2 (6 bases). Germline lookup yields CDR1 GTSNPN and CDR2 SVGIG (reference sequence). V lost 3 bases to trimming and J lost 6 bases, with 24 bases between them. CDR3 length: 17 amino acids. The CDR3 protein is CAWRALLGGPRGNEQFF. The DNA for the CDR3 is TGTGCCTGGAGGGCCCTGTTGGGGGGTCCGAGGGGCAATGAGCAGTTCTTC.

V is TRBV21-1 and J is TRBJ1-6. TRBV21-1 is described as a pseudogene. The CDR3 contains 19 residues. The CDR3 spells CASSAGRPEGGTYNSPLHF. The CDR3 nucleotides are TGTGCCAGCAGCGCAGGGAGACCGGAGGGCGGAACCTATAATTCACCCCTCCACTTT.

The chain couples TRBV7-9 to TRBJ2-1; 7 bases map to TRBD2. This CDR3 region has 15 residues. The V gene's germline CDR1 is SEHNR and CDR2 FQNEAQ (reference sequence). V trimming: 0 bases; J trimming: 8 bases; junction bases outside the gene matches: 7. Written as DNA, the CDR3 is TGTGCCAGCAGCTTAGCGCTGGGAGCGGGACATGAGCAGTTCTTC. Translating gives CASSLALGAGHEQFF.

The chain links TRBV20-1 to TRBJ1-5; D uncertain. Trimming pared 4 bases from V and 0 bases from J, leaving 13 bases between. Germline-derived CDR1 and CDR2 are DFQATT and SNEGSKA (reference sequence). The CDR3 is made up of 15 amino acids. The CDR3 spells CSATRQAYSNQPQHF. CDR3 in DNA: TGCAGTGCTACAAGACAAGCCTATAGCAATCAGCCCCAGCATTTT.

By proportion, this clonotype is medium-sized. The rearrangement links TRBV7-2 to TRBJ2-2; the D gene is possibly TRBD2 (5 bases). Trimming cost V 4 bases and J 7 bases, with 19 bases left between them. This CDR3 contains 16 residues. Germline V gene lookup returns CDR1 SGHTA and CDR2 FQGNSA. Written as DNA, the CDR3 is TGTGCCAGCAGCTCATACCTAGCCATTACCATCGGGGAGCTGTTTTTT. Translation gives CASSSYLAITIGELFF.

This sequence joins TRBV20-1 and TRBJ2-7; D call uncertain. CDR1 is DFQATT, CDR2 SNEGSKA, per germline (reference sequence). Trimming stripped 0 bases from V and 4 bases from J, with 13 bases between. The CDR3 contains 14 residues. Written as DNA, the CDR3 is TGCAGTGCTAGAGATGGGTACAGTTTGTACGAGCAGTACTTC. This translates into CSARDGYSLYEQYF.

The J gene is TRBJ2-3, the V gene TRBV27; 16 bases agree with TRBD2. This CDR3 is built from 17 residues. V was pared by 1 base and J by 6 bases, with 4 bases of the junction left unmatched. CDR1 and CDR2 from the germline V gene are MNHEY and SMNVEV (reference sequence). DNA of the CDR3: TGTGCCAGCAGTTTATGGGGGACTAGCGGGAGGGGGGATACGCAGTATTTT. Translating gives CASSLWGTSGRGDTQYF.

A single count supports this clonotype. This chain connects TRBV7-2 to TRBJ2-6, with 8 bases that match TRBD2. This CDR3 is 23 amino acids long. Germline V CDR1 and CDR2: SGHTA, FQGNSA. Trimming at V came to 4 bases and at J to 1 base, leaving 24 bases not matched to a gene. In nucleotides, the CDR3 is TGTGCCAGCAGCTCCCCCGGGACTAGGGGGGGCCAAGATCCGGGATCTGGGGCCAACGTCCTGACTTTC. Amino acid sequence: CASSSPGTRGGQDPGSGANVLTF.

This clonotype was observed a single time. The chain joins TRBV10-3 to TRBJ2-7; D perhaps matches TRBD2 (6 bases). There are 14 residues in the CDR3. Trimming left V 10 bases short and J 2 bases short, with 18 bases between. From germline, CDR1 is ENHRY and CDR2 SYGVKD. The CDR3 region is CATQRVSGPYEQYF. CDR3 DNA sequence: TGTGCCACCCAGAGGGTTAGCGGCCCCTACGAGCAGTACTTC.

By its share, this clonotype is medium-sized. The chain combines TRBV6-1 with TRBJ1-5; D may be TRBD1 (6 bases). The CDR3 runs to 17 residues. Trimming pared 6 bases from V and 4 bases from J, leaving 22 bases between. Germline loops: CDR1 MNHNS, CDR2 SASEGT. Written as DNA, the CDR3 is TGTGCCAGCAGCGCCCCGAAGGGGCAGGGGCGGAATCAGCCCCAGCATTTT. Protein product: CASSAPKGQGRNQPQHF.

The chain combines TRBV7-2 with TRBJ1-2; 9 bases are a match to TRBD1. V trimming: 4 bases; J trimming: 8 bases; junction bases outside the gene matches: 5. The CDR3 is made up of 13 amino acids. The germline gives CDR1 SGHTA, CDR2 FQGNSA. The CDR3 bases are TGTGCCAGCAGCTCTACGGACAGGGGAGGCTACACCTTC. This codes for CASSSTDRGGYTF.

The rearrangement links TRBV7-2 to TRBJ2-7, with 13 bases identical to TRBD2. Losses at the gene ends were 6 bases for V and 2 bases for J; bases not matched to a gene: 10. Germline CDR1 and CDR2: SGHTA and FQGNSA. The CDR3 totals 17 residues. The chain's CDR3 is CASSDPGLAGVTYEQYF. DNA of the CDR3: TGTGCCAGCAGTGACCCCGGACTAGCGGGGGTTACCTACGAGCAGTACTTC.

The chain links TRBV20-1 to TRBJ1-5; a weak D match, TRBD1 (5 bases). The CDR3 loop spans 13 amino acids. Germline loops: CDR1 DFQATT, CDR2 SNEGSKA (reference sequence). Trimming took off 3 bases at V and 2 bases at J, with 8 bases between the two ends. The CDR3 DNA sequence: TGCAGTGCTAGTTGGGGGGGCAATCAGCCCCAGCATTTT. Amino acids: CSASWGGNQPQHF.

V and J are TRBV7-2 and TRBJ1-6; D ambiguous. Trimming took 5 bases from V and 14 from J, leaving 13 bases between them. This CDR3 comprises 12 residues. Germline CDR1 SGHTA, CDR2 FQGNSA. The CDR3 loop is CASSHSARSLHF. The CDR3 DNA reads TGTGCCAGCAGCCACAGTGCTCGGTCCCTCCACTTT. The full variable domain, with the rest looked up from reference TRBV7-2 and TRBJ1-6, is GAGVSQSPSNKVTEKGKDVELRCDPISGHTALYWYRQSLGQGLEFLIYFQGNSAPDKSGLPSDRFSAERTGGSVSTLTIQRTQQEDSAVYLCASSHSARSLHFGNGTRLTVT.

The chain uses TRBV14 and TRBJ2-5, with 10 bases matching TRBD2. Germline lookup yields CDR1 SGHDN and CDR2 FVKESK. V gave up 0 bases and J gave up 8 bases; unmatched junction bases: 6. The CDR3 contains 15 residues. This CDR3 is CASSQDRVAGGTQYF. For the CDR3, the DNA is TGTGCCAGCAGCCAAGATCGTGTAGCGGGAGGCACCCAGTACTTC.

This chain joins TRBV9 and TRBJ1-2; D may be TRBD1 (6 bases). Germline lookup yields CDR1 SGDLS and CDR2 YYNGEE. V lost 3 bases, J lost 2 bases, and 11 bases lay in between. The CDR3 sequence is 14 residues long. The CDR3 here is CASSARQENYGYTF. Written as DNA, the CDR3 is TGTGCCAGCAGCGCCCGACAGGAGAACTATGGCTACACCTTC.

The chain combines TRBV7-2 with TRBJ1-2, with a tentative D call TRBD1 (5 bases). Trimming took off 2 bases at V and 6 bases at J, with 16 bases between the two ends. The CDR3 runs to 15 residues. From germline, CDR1 is SGHTA and CDR2 FQGNSA. CDR3 sequence (DNA): TGTGCCAGCAGCTTACAATCAGGGTTTAGCGATGGCTACACCTTC. Its protein is CASSLQSGFSDGYTF.

V and J are TRBV3-1 and TRBJ2-3; 14 positions match TRBD2. The CDR3 is 16 amino acids. The germline V gene has CDR1 LGHDT and CDR2 YNNKEL (reference sequence). V lost 7 bases and J lost 4; bases outside the gene matches: 7. This chain's CDR3 is CASKPTGLAGADTQYF. The CDR3 region has the DNA TGTGCCAGCAAACCAACGGGACTAGCGGGAGCAGATACGCAGTATTTT.

The chain uses TRBV6-2 or TRBV6-3 and TRBJ2-5; 9 bases align to TRBD2. The CDR3 loop spans 17 amino acids. The V and J ends lost 4 bases and 0 bases, in that order; junction bases with no gene match: 9. The germline V gene has CDR1 MNHEY and CDR2 SVGEGT. The CDR3 here is CASSSHRLAEYQETQYF. The DNA for the CDR3 is TGTGCCAGCAGTTCCCATCGACTAGCGGAGTACCAAGAGACCCAGTACTTC.

The chain combines TRBV19 with TRBJ1-6; D is undetermined. Trimming left V 6 bases short and J 7 bases short, with 16 bases between. This CDR3 has 15 amino acids. Germline V gene sequence: CDR1 LNHDA, CDR2 SQIVND (reference sequence). The CDR3 sequence is CASRKYAGTNSPLHF. The CDR3 DNA follows: TGTGCCAGTAGGAAATACGCTGGCACGAATTCACCCCTCCACTTT.